This T cell receptor beta chain is from a study of T cells in women clearing cervical HPV infection (dated by TCRdb to between 2018 and 2020). Study-wide context: The cases were 20 to 30 women with histologically confirmed HPV16-related CIN3 or worse, and 2 of those women had invasive cancers. This exploratory proof-of-principle case-control study, nested within the Guanacaste HPV Natural History Study in Costa Rica, compared TCR repertoires among women with different cervical HPV16 outcomes. For cases, the median interval between lesion detection and blood sampling was around 160 days, with an interquartile range of about 85 to 210 days. Since only a few of the women had HLA typing available, the possibility that HLA type was acting as a confounder could not be ruled out. Quality controls consisted of five blinded duplicates per group, for a total of around 60 samples made up of 50 or so participants and roughly ten replicates. A median age of 34 years was observed in cases versus less than 40 in controls, and no significant differences in baseline characteristics were found. Blood from cases was drawn at the visit where the lesion was first identified, while blood from controls was drawn once the infection was no longer detected. Cases and controls were matched on year of sample collection and on age within five years. The 20 to 25 controls were women who cleared a single incident HPV16 infection within 12 months without developing precancer or cancer. In the parent cohort, about 10,000 women aged 18 or older were enrolled in Guanacaste, Costa Rica, during about 1993 to 1994 and were followed for six to seven years.

Every participant had a single incident cervical HPV16 infection, and prevalent HPV16 infections were excluded. Cervical HPV DNA was detected by MY09/MY11 PCR, and genotyping was performed by dot-blot hybridization. Around 16 mL of heparinized blood was centrifuged, after which the buffy coat was aliquoted, frozen at -30 degrees C, and then stored at -80 degrees C. QIAGEN kits were used to extract genomic DNA from the buffy coat specimens. Comment on this clone: The antigen it binds to is not known. Coverage ceases 3 residues before the CDR3 finishes, and the germline J gene fills in the end.

The germline V gene specifies SNHLY as CDR1 and FYNNEI as CDR2. The CDR3 numbers 13 residues from cysteine through phenylalanine. Shown are 30 bases from within the CDR3, in frame from base 1. The immunoSEQ assay used multiplex PCR to amplify TCR beta CDR3 regions from an average of roughly 1,200 ng of genomic DNA per sample. Primer bias was corrected in the assay by using a complete synthetic TCR repertoire to establish an amplification baseline. Amplicons were sequenced on the Illumina platform. Per the source publication's procedure: Error correction of the sequences involved clustering with frequency ratios plus a modified nearest-neighbor algorithm, after which the sequences were analyzed in the immunoSEQ Analyzer using IMGT gene definitions. TCR richness and evenness were averaged over 20 rarefaction repeats at each rarefaction depth, excluding samples with fewer sequences than the depth. V, D and J gene relative abundances were compared between groups with Wilcoxon rank sum tests, applying FDR correction. For the blinded duplicates, the intraclass correlation was about 96% for TCR richness and averaged roughly 75% across about 66 gene segments. TCRdb retrieved this table from immuneACCESS and kept in-frame rearrangements only. Not all clones are present; in checked studies, unresolved V genes account for under half, and no reason is known for the remainder. Clone size and the V and J calls come from that table; the DNA yielded D and trimming. The sample table holds about 31,000 clones. Together, the top ten hold 8.4% of the sample.

The paper as a whole reports these results and caveats: TCR repertoire richness was significantly higher in CIN3+ cases than in controls across sequencing depths, while evenness did not differ. Random forest classifiers combining richness and V gene abundances distinguished cases from controls with an estimated AUC of about 0.79. The cross-sectional design could not show whether the associations came before the infection or were a result of it, and neither effector/memory subsets nor HPV-specific T cells were isolated. Because the number of T cells per sample was unknown, the richness differences could reflect varying T-cell content rather than repertoire biology. Lower TRBV6-7 relative abundance was observed in cases than in controls (around 0.1% versus 0.15%; Bonferroni P = 0.0008).

This receptor was identified in a woman between 18 and 69 years old with a cervical HPV16 infection that either progressed to CIN3+ or cleared (not recorded which). The V and J genes are TRBV2 and TRBJ2-4; the best D guess is TRBD2, with 5 bases matching. Sequencing was done on a sample of blood buffy coat. The CDR3 protein is CASSGKTDYGQYF. The part of the CDR3 DNA that was read is TGTGCCAGCAGTGGGAAAACAGACTATGGT. Beyond the CDR3, the reference TRBV2 and TRBJ2-4 genes provide the residues; the full variable domain reads: EPEVTQTPSHQVTQMGQEVILRCVPISNHLYFYWYRQILGQKVEFLVSFYNNEISEKSEIFDDQFSVERPDGSNFTLKIRSTKLEDSAMYFCASSGKTDYGQYFGAGTRLSVL.